The entry below describes one TCR beta chain. Using immunoSEQ multiplex PCR, the repertoire was profiled, and TCRdb retains in-frame clones only, with some absent. The sample holds 200,000 to 250,000 clones, 90% to 95% seen once. Germline CDR1 MNHNS, CDR2 SASEGT. CDR3 size: 14 residues. The germline V and J ends were trimmed by 2 bases and 4 bases, with 11 bases remaining between them. This sample stems from a study of control samples from healthy donors and cancer patients. The chain recombines TRBV6-1 with TRBJ2-5, with TRBD1 as a possible D gene (6 bases). The sequence was collected from a man aged 45-65 years in good health. Source material: blood. CDR3 sequence reads: CASSERGRGETQYF. The CDR3 nucleotides read TGTGCCAGCAGTGAAAGGGGCAGGGGAGAGACCCAGTACTTC.